Shown below are 26 T cell receptor beta chains from a single sample sequenced in a study of T cells in Graves' hyperthyroidism and ophthalmopathy. The investigators amplified TCR beta CDR3 regions from RNA transcripts. A first-round RT-PCR of the TCR CDR3 used the HTBI primer set. TCRdb re-analysed the multiplex PCR reads in MiXCR, keeping a single row per CDR3 protein. The sample has 600,000 to 800,000 distinct CDR3 sequences, around a third seen once; the top ten hold more than 25%. The source material was blood. These receptors were obtained from a woman in her forties with Graves' hyperthyroidism.

This clonotype was counted ten times or more. The chain is built from TRBV5-6 and TRBJ2-2; D is perhaps TRBD1 (6 bases). The germline gives CDR1 SGHDT, CDR2 YYEEEE. The CDR3 covers 13 residues. The V and J ends lost 4 bases and 4 bases respectively, with 8 bases between them. This CDR3 reads CASSGQSTGELFF. CDR3 sequence (DNA): TGTGCCAGCAGCGGACAGAGCACCGGGGAGCTGTTTTTT. Full variable domain (rest looked up from reference TRBV5-6 and TRBJ2-2): DAGVTQSPTHLIKTRGQQVTLRCSPKSGHDTVSWYQQALGQGPQFIFQYYEEEERQRGNFPDRFSGHQFPNYSSELNVNALLLGDSALYLCASSGQSTGELFFGEGSRLTVL.

In this sample, this clonotype turned up a few times. The rearrangement joins TRBV6-5 to TRBJ1-5; weak D call: TRBD1 (6 bases). The V end was cut by 2 bases, the J end by 6 bases, with 11 bases between. The CDR3 is 14 residues long. The germline gives CDR1 MNHEY, CDR2 SVGAGI. CDR3 in amino acids: CASSYLTGRQPQHF. In DNA form, the CDR3 reads TGTGCCAGCAGTTACCTCACAGGGCGTCAGCCCCAGCATTTT.

In its sample, this clonotype was seen a few times. The chain carries TRBV24-1 and TRBJ1-4; 7 bases are a match to TRBD1. This CDR3 contains 14 residues. The V segment lost 6 bases and the J segment 1 base; nucleotides outside the gene matches: 1. Germline assignment: CDR1 KGHDR and CDR2 SFDVKD. CDR3 sequence (DNA): TGTGCCACCAGTACAGGGGTAACTAATGAAAAACTGTTTTTT. As protein: CATSTGVTNEKLFF.

The rearrangement joins TRBV15 to TRBJ2-1; D uncertain. CDR3 length equals 13 residues. Germline-derived CDR1 and CDR2 are LNHNV and YYDKDF (reference sequence). V lost 1 base, J lost 7 bases, and 8 bases lay in between. The CDR3 reads CATSRGKGNEQFF. CDR3 DNA sequence: TGTGCCACCAGCAGAGGGAAAGGAAATGAGCAGTTCTTC.

This clonotype was detected only a few times. This sequence joins TRBV5-5 and TRBJ2-5, with 7 nucleotides matching TRBD2. The V gene end was trimmed by 0 bases and the J gene end by 4 bases; junction bases not matched to a gene: 9. Germline V lookup: CDR1 SGHKS, CDR2 YYEKEE (reference sequence). CDR3 size: 16 residues. CDR3 protein: CASSLGAGLKGETQYF. The CDR3 nucleotides read TGTGCCAGCAGCTTGGGTGCGGGACTAAAGGGAGAGACCCAGTACTTC. Using reference TRBV5-5 and TRBJ2-5 for the parts outside the CDR3, the full variable domain is DAGVTQSPTHLIKTRGQQVTLRCSPISGHKSVSWYQQVLGQGPQFIFQYYEKEERGRGNFPDRFSARQFPNYSSELNVNALLLGDSALYLCASSLGAGLKGETQYFGPGTRLLVL.

The chain has TRBV28 and TRBJ1-5; D is uncertain. Germline CDR1 reads MDHEN; CDR2 reads SYDVKM. V was trimmed by 6 bases and J by 0 bases, leaving 21 bases between them. This CDR3 contains 18 residues. The DNA of the CDR3 is TGTGCCAGCAGCCATGCAACCCTCAGGTTTTATAGCAATCAGCCCCAGCATTTT. It specifies CASSHATLRFYSNQPQHF.

This clonotype showed up many times. The chain is built from TRBV10-3 and TRBJ1-2; D call uncertain. The V end lost 6 bases, the J end lost 0 bases, and 5 bases lay between the germline ends. This CDR3 spans 12 amino acids. CDR1 ENHRY and CDR2 SYGVKD come from the germline V gene. The CDR3 protein is CAIRQANYGYTF. The DNA of the CDR3 is TGTGCCATCAGGCAAGCTAACTATGGCTACACCTTC.

This clonotype occurred once. An end of the junction differs from the germline gene, which may be a read error. The chain is built from TRBV15 and TRBJ1-4; D unresolved. The CDR3 has 15 residues. Germline values: CDR1 LNHNV, CDR2 YYDKDF (reference sequence). CDR3: CAASSARATNEKLFF. The CDR3 nucleotides read TGTGCCGCCAGCAGTGCGAGGGCAACTAATGAAAAACTGTTTTTT.

The chain couples TRBV13 to TRBJ1-2, with D perhaps matching TRBD1 (6 bases). V shed 5 bases and J shed 4 bases, with 23 bases lying between them. The germline gives CDR1 PRHDT, CDR2 FYEKMQ (reference sequence). The CDR3 runs to 17 residues. The CDR3 nucleotides are TGTGCCAGCAGCCCTCGGACAGACTTCAACAATAGCTATGGCTACACCTTC. Translating gives CASSPRTDFNNSYGYTF. Based on the CDR3 plus reference TRBV13 and TRBJ1-2, the full variable domain is AAGVIQSPRHLIKEKRETATLKCYPIPRHDTVYWYQQGPGQDPQFLISFYEKMQSDKGSIPDRFSAQQFSDYHSELNMSSLELGDSALYFCASSPRTDFNNSYGYTFGSGTRLTVV.

This clonotype was counted at least ten times. This sequence joins TRBV7-9 and TRBJ1-1; TRBD1 aligns across 9 bases. After removal of 4 bases from V and 5 bases from J, the junction contained 11 bases not matched to a gene. The CDR3 contains 16 residues. The V gene's germline CDR1 is SEHNR and CDR2 FQNEAQ (reference sequence). The CDR3 bases are TGTGCCAGCAGCTATGGCAGGGACAGGGCGAGGACTGAAGCTTTCTTT. Translating gives CASSYGRDRARTEAFF.

This clonotype is a singleton in its sample. The chain has TRBV29-1 and TRBJ2-7, with 7 nucleotides matching TRBD1. V shed 4 bases and J 3 bases; nucleotides not matched to a gene: 3. The CDR3 consists of 12 residues. CDR1 and CDR2 (germline): SQVTM, ANQGSEA. The CDR3, as DNA: TGCAGCGTTGGGTGGGACAGCTACGAGCAGTACTTC. Translating gives CSVGWDSYEQYF.

V and J are TRBV12-3 or TRBV12-4 and TRBJ1-5; TRBD1 matches at 7 bases. The CDR3 covers 16 residues. Trimming removed 2 bases from V and 7 bases from J; junction bases left unmatched: 11. The CDR3 loop is CASSLSGQWWEQPQHF. The CDR3 DNA reads TGTGCCAGCAGTTTATCGGGACAGTGGTGGGAGCAGCCCCAGCATTTT.

The chain recombines TRBV12-3 or TRBV12-4 with TRBJ2-7; the D gene is possibly TRBD1 (6 bases). This CDR3 is built from 13 residues. Deletions cut 2 bases from V and 5 bases from J, with 10 bases between. CDR3 nucleotide sequence: TGTGCCAGCAGTTTAAGACAGGTGGACGAGCAGTACTTC. Translation gives CASSLRQVDEQYF.

The genes are TRBV25-1 and TRBJ2-5; D call uncertain. Trimming removed 1 base at V and 7 bases at J, with 13 bases between. CDR3 size: 14 residues. Germline lookup yields CDR1 MGHDK and CDR2 SYGVNS. The CDR3 nucleotides read TGTGCCAGCAGTGAATCAGTCCTGGGTGGGACCCAGTACTTC. Translation: CASSESVLGGTQYF.

This clonotype was recorded at least ten times. V gene TRBV7-3 combines with J gene TRBJ2-7; D is perhaps TRBD2 (5 bases). This CDR3 has 15 residues. Trimming left V 0 bases short and J 6 bases short, with 15 bases between. From germline, CDR1 is SGHTA and CDR2 FQGTGA. DNA of the CDR3: TGTGCCAGCAGCTTAACTGCGGGCCCTCCGCCCGAGCAGTACTTC. Protein sequence: CASSLTAGPPPEQYF.

There are many counts of this clonotype. The J gene is TRBJ2-7, the V gene TRBV5-4; D is tentatively TRBD1 or TRBD2 (5 bases each). V shed 1 base and J shed 11 bases, with 16 bases lying between them. Looked up from germline, CDR1 is SGHNT and CDR2 is YYREEE (reference sequence). CDR3 length: 13 amino acids. The CDR3 coding sequence is TGTGCCAGCAGCTTGTCAGGGACCGAACGGGAGTACTTC. This sequence encodes CASSLSGTEREYF.

The V and J genes are TRBV7-2 and TRBJ1-2, with a weak D call TRBD1 (6 bases). V lost 8 bases to trimming and J lost 5 bases, with 12 bases between them. This CDR3 has 12 amino acids. Germline-derived CDR1 and CDR2 are SGHTA and FQGNSA. CDR3 region: CASAARGYGYTF. Here the CDR3 DNA reads TGTGCCAGCGCTGCCAGGGGATATGGCTACACCTTC.

This clonotype was counted a few times. The chain couples TRBV6-5 to TRBJ1-5; 9 positions agree with TRBD1. The CDR3 covers 15 residues. Germline loops: CDR1 MNHEY, CDR2 SVGAGI. V lost 5 bases, J lost 3 bases, and 5 bases stayed unmatched. CDR3: CASSPRDRVNQPQHF. The CDR3 nucleotides read TGTGCCAGCAGTCCCCGGGACAGGGTCAATCAGCCCCAGCATTTT.

The table lists this clonotype with a few counts. The conserved closing phenylalanine or tryptophan is absent in this CDR3, likely reflecting a read error. Because the CDR3's place on the DNA is in doubt, the DNA is left out and the CDR3 is given as listed by TCRdb. This rearrangement joins TRBV12-3 or TRBV12-4 to TRBJ1-2; the table calls TRBD1, which could not be checked here. The CDR3 is 13 residues long, ends included. CDR3 in amino acids: CASSLGGAAPLSL.

The rearrangement joins TRBV28 to TRBJ1-4; 7 bases line up with TRBD1. The CDR3 runs to 14 residues. J gave up 5 bases and V 3 bases, and 3 bases lay outside the gene matches. Germline CDR1 is MDHEN and CDR2 is SYDVKM. The CDR3 sequence is CASSLGQINEKLFF. In DNA form, the CDR3 reads TGTGCCAGCAGTTTGGGACAGATAAATGAAAAACTGTTTTTT.

Regarding this clonotype: A much larger clone sits a single nucleotide away, making a read error possible. The V call is TRBV7-6, the J call TRBJ1-4, with 7 bases fitting TRBD1. The CDR3 covers 15 residues. The V gene's germline CDR1 is SGHVS and CDR2 FNYEAQ. Losses at the gene ends were 5 bases for V and 7 bases for J; bases not matched to a gene: 10. CDR3 sequence reads: CASSLDRDEREKLFF. CDR3 coding DNA: TGTGCCAGCAGCCTCGACAGGGATGAGCGTGAAAAACTGTTTTTT.

J is TRBJ1-1 and V is TRBV15; D remains unclear. The germline gives CDR1 LNHNV, CDR2 YYDKDF (reference sequence). This CDR3 has 12 amino acids. The V gene lost 3 bases and the J gene lost 3 bases, with 5 bases spanning the gap. The CDR3 protein is CATSRRYTEAFF. The DNA of the CDR3 is TGTGCCACCAGCAGGAGATACACTGAAGCTTTCTTT.

This clonotype occurred a few times. This chain joins TRBV7-9 and TRBJ1-1; TRBD1 might be the D (5 bases). From germline, CDR1 is SEHNR and CDR2 FQNEAQ (reference sequence). The CDR3 totals 16 residues. V was clipped by 1 base and J by 2 bases, with 14 bases between them. The CDR3 loop reads CASSLGPAGLNTEAFF. In DNA, the CDR3 is TGTGCCAGCAGCTTAGGCCCGGCAGGGTTAAACACTGAAGCTTTCTTT. Complete variable domain (other parts from reference TRBV7-9 and TRBJ1-1): DTGVSQNPRHKITKRGQNVTFRCDPISEHNRLYWYRQTLGQGPEFLTYFQNEAQLEKSRLLSDRFSAERPKGSFSTLEIQRTEQGDSAMYLCASSLGPAGLNTEAFFGQGTRLTVV.

This clonotype was seen repeatedly, ten times or more. The CDR3 protein is CASSLGTLGYTF. The CDR3 DNA sequence: TGTGCCAGCAGCCTCGGGACATTAGGCTACACCTTC. The rearrangement joins TRBV7-8 to TRBJ1-2; perhaps TRBD1 as D (6 bases). Germline CDR1 and CDR2: SGHVS and FQNEAQ. The CDR3 has 12 residues. Trimming took off 5 bases at V and 8 bases at J, with 12 bases between the two ends. The complete variable domain, with remaining parts taken from reference TRBV7-8 and TRBJ1-2, reads GAGVSQSPRYKVAKRGQDVALRCDPISGHVSLFWYQQALGQGPEFLTYFQNEAQLDKSGLPSDRFFAERPEGSVSTLKIQRTQQEDSAVYLCASSLGTLGYTFGSGTRLTVV.

The chain has TRBV4-1 and TRBJ1-5; D not resolved. CDR1 is MGHRA and CDR2 is YSYEKL in the germline V gene. The length of the CDR3 is 15 residues. Trimming cost V 0 bases and J 6 bases, with 12 bases left between them. The CDR3 is CASSQDFWQSQPQHF. The CDR3, as DNA: TGCGCCAGCAGCCAAGATTTTTGGCAGAGTCAGCCCCAGCATTTT.

Regarding this clonotype: Being one base from a much bigger clone, this may be a read error. This chain connects TRBV20-1 to TRBJ2-5; no reliable D call. The CDR3 runs 13 residues. Trimming left V 2 bases short and J 4 bases short, with 11 bases between. Per germline, CDR1 DFQATT and CDR2 SNEGSKA (reference sequence). The CDR3 loop reads CSARQTTTETQYF. The CDR3 DNA follows: TGCAGTGCTAGACAGACGACAACAGAGACCCAGTACTTC.